These 8 T cell receptor beta chains originate from one sample sequenced in a study of T cell responses to AZD1222 COVID-19 vaccine. Repertoires were generated with immunoSEQ multiplex PCR, while TCRdb's copy carries only in-frame clones and drops some. The sample consists of 150,000 or so clones, roughly nine tenths of them appearing once. The sample in question was peripheral blood, obtained on day 0 of AZD1222 vaccination. Every receptor here comes from an adult in good health.

V gene TRBV7-2 combines with J gene TRBJ2-3, with a possible D match to TRBD2 (6 bases). Germline V gene data show CDR1 as SGHTA and CDR2 as FQGNSA. Trimming cost V 5 bases and J 3 bases, with 12 bases left between them. The CDR3 covers 14 residues. DNA for the CDR3: TGTGCCAGCAGCCCCTCACGGGGGACAGATACGCAGTATTTT. Amino acids: CASSPSRGTDTQYF.

V usage is TRBV7-2 and J usage is TRBJ2-1; D might be TRBD2 (6 bases). CDR3 size: 17 residues. The germline gives CDR1 SGHTA, CDR2 FQGNSA. Trimming removed 5 bases from V and 8 bases from J, with 25 bases in between. The CDR3 DNA sequence: TGTGCCAGCAGCCCCGTTGGAGTAGCGGCTCCGAATGATGAGCAGTTCTTC. As protein: CASSPVGVAAPNDEQFF. Filled out from reference TRBV7-2 and TRBJ2-1, the complete variable domain reads GAGVSQSPSNKVTEKGKDVELRCDPISGHTALYWYRQSLGQGLEFLIYFQGNSAPDKSGLPSDRFSAERTGGSVSTLTIQRTQQEDSAVYLCASSPVGVAAPNDEQFFGPGTRLTVL.

The chain employs TRBV4-1 and TRBJ2-7; a weak D match, TRBD1 (6 bases). Germline CDR1 and CDR2: MGHRA and YSYEKL. Trimming pared 0 bases from V and 6 bases from J, leaving 21 bases between. The CDR3 is 17 amino acids. The CDR3 reads CASSQDSVDSLPGEQYF. The CDR3 nucleotides are TGCGCCAGCAGCCAAGATTCAGTGGACAGCCTCCCAGGCGAGCAGTACTTC.

The V and J genes are TRBV9 and TRBJ2-5; the D gene could be TRBD1 or TRBD2 (6 bases each). Trimming shortened V by 3 bases and J by 2 bases, and 14 bases separated the two germline ends. Germline assignment: CDR1 SGDLS and CDR2 YYNGEE. This CDR3 region has 15 residues. The CDR3 loop is CASSGRDIPQETQYF. The CDR3 DNA reads as TGTGCCAGCAGCGGGCGGGACATACCTCAAGAGACCCAGTACTTC.

The rearrangement uses TRBV19 and TRBJ2-3, with TRBD2 matching over 7 bases. Germline CDR1 reads LNHDA; CDR2 reads SQIVND (reference sequence). There are 17 residues in the CDR3. Trimming took 5 bases from V and 5 from J; bases not matched to a gene: 16. CDR3 nucleotides: TGTGCCAGTAGTGCCCGGACTAGTGTTTTCCTCCTAGATACGCAGTATTTT. This gives the protein CASSARTSVFLLDTQYF.

There are a few counts of this clone. This sequence joins TRBV10-3 and TRBJ1-1; tentative D call: TRBD1 (6 bases). CDR3 size: 15 residues. The germline V gene encodes CDR1 ENHRY and CDR2 SYGVKD. The germline V and J ends were trimmed by 6 bases and 1 base, with 15 bases remaining between them. The CDR3, as DNA: TGTGCCATCAGGAAACAGGGAGGTGCGAACACTGAAGCTTTCTTT. Protein: CAIRKQGGANTEAFF.

The chain links TRBV7-9 to TRBJ1-2, with a possible D match to TRBD1 (5 bases). The CDR3 consists of 14 residues. V was cut by 3 bases and J by 6 bases, with 14 bases left in between. Germline lookup yields CDR1 SEHNR and CDR2 FQNEAQ (reference sequence). This chain's CDR3 is CASSFDSGDHGYTF. Written as DNA, the CDR3 is TGTGCCAGCAGCTTTGATTCGGGGGACCATGGCTACACCTTC.

The V gene is TRBV6-6, the J gene TRBJ2-7, with 7 bases fitting TRBD2. J lost 2 bases, V lost 10 bases, and 5 bases had no gene match. The V gene's germline CDR1 is MNHNY and CDR2 SVGAGI (reference sequence). The CDR3 sequence is 12 residues long. CDR3 region: CATWSGAYEQYF. In DNA form, the CDR3 reads TGTGCCACCTGGAGCGGGGCCTACGAGCAGTACTTC.